The source of this T cell receptor (beta chain) is a study of T cell clones after liver transplantation. At the level of the study: As an antigen-independent comparator, third-party-reactive TCRbeta sequences came from pre-transplant mixed lymphocyte reactions. Findings of the study overall: Post-transplant time points were not standardized, so conclusions are preliminary.

Remarks on this clone: Its specificity is not known.

Sequencing used immunoSEQ multiplex PCR; TCRdb keeps in-frame clones, though not all of them. The repertoire consists of around 120,000 clones, with about nine tenths occurring once and the leading ten covering around 0.83%. V was trimmed by 1 base and J by 3 bases, leaving 7 bases between them. CDR1 and CDR2 (germline): LGHNA, YSLEER. This CDR3 spans 14 amino acids. This specimen was CD4+ T cells from blood, taken 12 months after liver transplant. This chain connects TRBV4-3 to TRBJ1-5; D is undetermined. The clonotype comes from a human patient who received a liver transplant. Among the T cells, some may be from the graft donor. The CDR3: CASSQGTVNQPQHF. The CDR3 DNA is TGCGCCAGCAGCCAAGGGACGGTCAATCAGCCCCAGCATTTT.